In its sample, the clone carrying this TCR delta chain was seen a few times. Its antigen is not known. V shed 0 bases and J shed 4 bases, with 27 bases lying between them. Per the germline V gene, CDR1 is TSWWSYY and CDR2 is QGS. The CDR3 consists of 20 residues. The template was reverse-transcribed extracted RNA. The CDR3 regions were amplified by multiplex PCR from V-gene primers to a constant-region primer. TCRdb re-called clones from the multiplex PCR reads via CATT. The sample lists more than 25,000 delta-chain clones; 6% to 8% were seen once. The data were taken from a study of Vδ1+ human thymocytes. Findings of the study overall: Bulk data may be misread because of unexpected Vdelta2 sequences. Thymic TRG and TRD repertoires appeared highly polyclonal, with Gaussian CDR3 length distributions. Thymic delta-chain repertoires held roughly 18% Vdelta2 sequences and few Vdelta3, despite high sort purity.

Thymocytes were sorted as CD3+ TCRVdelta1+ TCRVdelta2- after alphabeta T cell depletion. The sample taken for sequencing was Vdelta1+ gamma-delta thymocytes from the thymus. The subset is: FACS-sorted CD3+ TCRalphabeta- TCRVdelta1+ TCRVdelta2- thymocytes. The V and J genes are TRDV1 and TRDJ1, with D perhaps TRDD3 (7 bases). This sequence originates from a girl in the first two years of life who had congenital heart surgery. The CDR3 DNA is TGTGCTCTTGGGGAACTGGTCCTACTATTGGGGGACTCTACCGGCGATAAACTCATCTTT. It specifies CALGELVLLLGDSTGDKLIF.